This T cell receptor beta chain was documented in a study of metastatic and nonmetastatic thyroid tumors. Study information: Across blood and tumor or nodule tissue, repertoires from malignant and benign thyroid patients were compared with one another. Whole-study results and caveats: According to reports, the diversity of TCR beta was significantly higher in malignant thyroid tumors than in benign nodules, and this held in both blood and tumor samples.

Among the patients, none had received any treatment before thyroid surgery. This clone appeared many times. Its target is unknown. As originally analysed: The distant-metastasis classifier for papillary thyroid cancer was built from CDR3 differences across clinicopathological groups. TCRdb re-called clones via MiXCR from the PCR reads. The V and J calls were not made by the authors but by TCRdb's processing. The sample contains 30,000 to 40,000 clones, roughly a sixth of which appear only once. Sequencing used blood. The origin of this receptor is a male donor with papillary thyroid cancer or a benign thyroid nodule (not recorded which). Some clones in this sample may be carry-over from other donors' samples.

This CDR3 is CASSYASGGPTEAFF. CDR3 DNA sequence: TGTGCCAGCAGCTACGCCTCTGGGGGGCCCACTGAAGCTTTCTTT. The gene calls are TRBV12-3 or TRBV12-4 and TRBJ1-1; D perhaps matches TRBD1 (6 bases). Deletions cut 6 bases from V and 4 bases from J, with 18 bases between. The CDR3 consists of 15 residues.